These T cell receptor beta chains were read from a single sample in a study of beta chain features in type 1 diabetes. Clones were read by immunoSEQ multiplex PCR, and TCRdb kept only the in-frame ones, dropping some. The table records under 300,000 clones, about a fifth of them present only once. Sequencing used naive CD4+ T cells from blood. The receptor source for this set is a woman in her 40s with type 1 diabetes. CDR3s include the opening cysteine and the closing phenylalanine or tryptophan. D genes are given only for firm matches. Expanded clones get a size class; other rows say once, few or many, or leave the size out.

V,D,J,size,DNA,CDR3
TRBV18,TRBD1,TRBJ1-4,-,TGTGCCAGCTCACCCGGGACAGTTAATGAAAAACTGTTTTTT,CASSPGTVNEKLFF
TRBV30,-,TRBJ1-2,few,TGTGCCTGGAGCGGTTCGGGAGGGATCTTTGGCTACACCTTC,CAWSGSGGIFGYTF
TRBV2,-,TRBJ2-1,few,TGTGCCAGCAGTGAACGGGGGAACTCCTACAATGAGCAGTTCTTC,CASSERGNSYNEQFF
TRBV29-1,TRBD1,TRBJ2-1,few,TGCAGCGCGGGACAGGGGGCGAGGGATGAGCAGTTCTTC,CSAGQGARDEQFF
TRBV30,-,TRBJ1-5,-,TGTGCCTGGAGTGAGACATCGCTTAGCAATCAGCCCCAGCATTTT,CAWSETSLSNQPQHF
TRBV5-1,-,TRBJ2-1,few,TGCGCCAGCAGACGGGAGAACAATGAGCAGTTCTTC,CASRRENNEQFF
TRBV27,TRBD2,TRBJ2-7,-,TGTGCCAGCAGGAGCGGGAGAAATTACGAGCAGTACTTC,CASRSGRNYEQYF
TRBV2,-,TRBJ2-1,few,TGTGCCAGCAGTGCCCGCAATGAGCAGTTCTTC,CASSARNEQFF
TRBV5-4,TRBD1,TRBJ2-7,few,TGTGCCAGCAGCCTGACAGGGGGCAACTACGAGCAGTACTTC,CASSLTGGNYEQYF
TRBV10-3,TRBD1,TRBJ1-4,few,TGTGCCATCAGTGATAACCGGGGACAGGGACGAGAAAAACTGTTTTTT,CAISDNRGQGREKLFF
TRBV7-3,-,TRBJ2-5,-,TGTGCCAGCAGCTTAAGCGGTAGCGCCCAAGAGACCCAGTACTTC,CASSLSGSAQETQYF
TRBV5-6,TRBD1,TRBJ2-7,-,TGTGCCAGCAGCCCGGGACAGTTCTACGAGCAGTACTTC,CASSPGQFYEQYF
TRBV6-6,-,TRBJ2-5,few,TGTGCCAGCAGTTACGTTACAGGGATAGAGACCCAGTACTTC,CASSYVTGIETQYF
TRBV4-1,-,TRBJ1-1,few,TGCGCCAGCAGCTTCACGACAGCTATGAACACTGAAGCTTTCTTT,CASSFTTAMNTEAFF
TRBV5-1,-,TRBJ1-1,-,TGCGCCAGCAGCCCGGACAGATTCAACACTGAAGCTTTCTTT,CASSPDRFNTEAFF
TRBV30,-,TRBJ2-1,-,TGTGCCTGGAGTGCGGGGACTCCCAATGAGCAGTTCTTC,CAWSAGTPNEQFF
TRBV6-1,-,TRBJ1-1,-,TGTGCCAGCACCCGAGTCGACTCTTCCACTGAAGCTTTCTTT,CASTRVDSSTEAFF
TRBV2,TRBD1,TRBJ1-4,-,TGTGCCAGCCGACAGGGGGGTAATGAAAAACTGTTTTTT,CASRQGGNEKLFF
TRBV19,-,TRBJ2-7,few,TGTGCCAGTAGTATAAATGAGGAGTCCTACGAGCAGTACTTC,CASSINEESYEQYF
TRBV7-9,TRBD1,TRBJ1-2,-,TGTGCCGTGGGACAGGTCAACTATGGCTACACCTTC,CAVGQVNYGYTF
TRBV5-1,-,TRBJ2-7,-,TGCGCCACTCCGGGACTCCTCTTCGCCTACGAGCAGTACTTC,CATPGLLFAYEQYF
TRBV28,TRBD1,TRBJ2-5,few,TGTGCCAGCAGTTCCACTACAGGGGAAAGGGCTTTTGGAGAGACCCAGTACTTC,CASSSTTGERAFGETQYF
TRBV18,TRBD2,TRBJ2-1,-,TGTGCCAGCTCCCTACTAGCGGGGGGGTACAATGAGCAGTTCTTC,CASSLLAGGYNEQFF
TRBV6-5,-,TRBJ2-1,-,TGTGCCAGCAGAGGAGTGGACGGGGATCTCGATGAGCAGTTCTTC,CASRGVDGDLDEQFF
TRBV29-1,-,TRBJ2-1,few,TGCAGCGTTGAAGTGAGACAGGCCCTAGGGGATGAGCAGTTCTTC,CSVEVRQALGDEQFF
TRBV19,TRBD1,TRBJ1-5,few,TGTGCCAGTAGTACTGGACAGGGTGCCCCTCAGCCCCAGCATTTT,CASSTGQGAPQPQHF
TRBV19,-,TRBJ2-1,-,TGTGCCAGTAGTACAGGATTAGGGACTTTGGATGAGCAGTTCTTC,CASSTGLGTLDEQFF
TRBV30,TRBD2,TRBJ2-1,-,TGTGCCTGCTCGACTAGCGGACCCCGTATCTCCTACAATGAGCAGTTCTTC,CACSTSGPRISYNEQFF
TRBV5-6,TRBD1,TRBJ2-7,-,TGTGCCAGCAGCTGGACAGGGGGCTACGAGCAGTACTTC,CASSWTGGYEQYF
TRBV9,TRBD2,TRBJ2-1,-,TGTGCCAGCAGCGGCGGACTAGCGGGAGGGACGAATGAGCAGTTCTTC,CASSGGLAGGTNEQFF
TRBV5-1,TRBD1,TRBJ2-5,few,TGCGCCAGCAGCTGGGGACAGAGGGAGACCCAGTACTTC,CASSWGQRETQYF
TRBV30,-,TRBJ1-1,-,TGTGCCTGGAGCGCCGCAGGGCTGTTAGGACACACTGAAGCTTTCTTT,CAWSAAGLLGHTEAFF
TRBV6-5,-,TRBJ2-5,-,TGTGCCACCCGACTGGGGGGGCTTGGGGAGACCCAGTACTTC,CATRLGGLGETQYF
TRBV5-8,TRBD1,TRBJ1-5,-,TGTGCCAGCAGGACCGACAGGGGCAATCAGCCCCAGCATTTT,CASRTDRGNQPQHF
TRBV7-2,TRBD2,TRBJ2-1,few,TGTGCCAGCAGCCTAGGGCTAGCGGGGGCATCTTCCTACAATGAGCAGTTCTTC,CASSLGLAGASSYNEQFF
TRBV19,TRBD1,TRBJ1-1,few,TGTGCCAGTAGTACCCAGGGGGACACTGAAGCTTTCTTT,CASSTQGDTEAFF
TRBV6-5,-,TRBJ1-1,-,TGTGCCAGCAAAGTTCAGGGACAGAACACTGAAGCTTTCTTT,CASKVQGQNTEAFF
TRBV4-1,-,TRBJ1-2,few,TGCGCCAGCAGCCCTTCCCGACCCGACGGGCGGGCGGCTGTCTATGGCTACACCTTC,CASSPSRPDGRAAVYGYTF
TRBV27,TRBD1,TRBJ2-1,-,TGTGCCAGCAGTTTCTACGGACAGGGAAATGAGCAGTTCTTC,CASSFYGQGNEQFF
TRBV14,-,TRBJ2-7,few,TGTGCCAGCAGCCAAGATGGTCCCGGCGGGGATCTAGGCGACGAGCAGTACTTC,CASSQDGPGGDLGDEQYF
TRBV6-5,-,TRBJ2-2,few,TGTGCCAGCAGCCCCTTGGGCAGCTTAACCGGGGAGCTGTTTTTT,CASSPLGSLTGELFF